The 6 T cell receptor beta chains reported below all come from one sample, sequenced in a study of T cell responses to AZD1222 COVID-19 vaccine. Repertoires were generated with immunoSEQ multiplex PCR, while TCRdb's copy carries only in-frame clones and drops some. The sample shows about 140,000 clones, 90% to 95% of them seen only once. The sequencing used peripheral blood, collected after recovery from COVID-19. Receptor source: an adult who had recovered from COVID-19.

The CDR3 sequence: CASSQNGLALGSEQFF. The CDR3 DNA sequence: TGTGCCAGCAGCCAAAACGGACTAGCGCTAGGGTCTGAGCAGTTCTTC. This rearrangement joins TRBV3-1 (or the pseudogene TRBV3-2) to TRBJ2-1, with 9 bases lining up with TRBD2. CDR3 length: 16 amino acids. The V gene end was trimmed by 2 bases and the J gene end by 9 bases; junction bases not matched to a gene: 11. Per the germline V gene, CDR1 is LGHDT and CDR2 is YNNKEL (reference sequence).

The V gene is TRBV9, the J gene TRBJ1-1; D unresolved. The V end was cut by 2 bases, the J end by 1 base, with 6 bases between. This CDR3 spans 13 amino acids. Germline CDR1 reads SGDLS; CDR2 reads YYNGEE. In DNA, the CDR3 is TGTGCCAGCAGCGTTATGGGGAACACTGAAGCTTTCTTT. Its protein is CASSVMGNTEAFF. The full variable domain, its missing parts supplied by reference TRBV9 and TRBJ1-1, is DSGVTQTPKHLITATGQRVTLRCSPRSGDLSVYWYQQSLDQGLQFLIQYYNGEERAKGNILERFSAQQFPDLHSELNLSSLELGDSALYFCASSVMGNTEAFFGQGTRLTVV.

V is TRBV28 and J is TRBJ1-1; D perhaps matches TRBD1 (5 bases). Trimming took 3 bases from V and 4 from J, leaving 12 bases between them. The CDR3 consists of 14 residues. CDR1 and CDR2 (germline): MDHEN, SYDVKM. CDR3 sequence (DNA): TGTGCCAGCAGTTTTGTAGGGGTGAGCACTGAAGCTTTCTTT. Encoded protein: CASSFVGVSTEAFF.

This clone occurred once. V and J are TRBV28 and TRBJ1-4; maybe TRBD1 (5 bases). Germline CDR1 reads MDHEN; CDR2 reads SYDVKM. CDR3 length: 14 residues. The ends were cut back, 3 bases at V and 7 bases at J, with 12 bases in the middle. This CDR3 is CASSLVLGGEKLFF. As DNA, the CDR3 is TGTGCCAGCAGTTTGGTTTTGGGGGGTGAAAAACTGTTTTTT.

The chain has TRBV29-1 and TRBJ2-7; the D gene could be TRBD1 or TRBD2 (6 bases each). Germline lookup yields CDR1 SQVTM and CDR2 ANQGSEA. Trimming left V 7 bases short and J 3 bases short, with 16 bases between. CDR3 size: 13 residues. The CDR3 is CSAALGGGYEQYF. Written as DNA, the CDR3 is TGCAGCGCCGCCCTAGGGGGAGGCTACGAGCAGTACTTC.

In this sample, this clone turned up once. This CDR3 is CASSLVLAGFQETQYF. The CDR3 DNA is TGCGCCAGCAGCTTGGTCCTAGCGGGCTTTCAAGAGACCCAGTACTTC. J is TRBJ2-5 and V is TRBV5-1; 8 bases match TRBD2. Germline V CDR1 and CDR2: SGHRS, YFSETQ. The CDR3 totals 16 residues. After removal of 0 bases from V and 2 bases from J, the junction contained 6 bases not matched to a gene.